This T cell receptor (beta chain) was obtained from a study of T cells expressing NK-cell markers. Germline V CDR1 and CDR2: SGHRS, YFSETQ. The CDR3 is 15 amino acids. After re-calling the 5' RACE reads, TCRdb lists one entry per CDR3 protein, DNA absent. The clone table shows about 540,000 distinct CDR3 sequences, with the ten largest holding approximately 3.6%. Sequencing input: blood T cells: a sorted CD56 or NKG2C T cell subset, CD4+ or CD8+ T cells, or bulk PBMC T cells (not recorded which). J is TRBJ2-1 and V is TRBV5-1; TCRdb designates TRBD1, a call that cannot be tested without DNA. This sequence was found in a man aged 18 to 30 in good health. CDR3: CASSWWGGDNNEQFF.